This TCR beta chain was sequenced in a study of T cell responses to AZD1222 COVID-19 vaccine. Study outcomes and limitations: The donor group comprised mostly white British people and more females; the analysis possibly underestimated clonal diversity.

Sequenced by immunoSEQ multiplex PCR; TCRdb stores in-frame clones only, minus some. The table lists over 140,000 clones, almost 95% of them singletons, with 3.5% to 4.5% in the top ten. Comments on this clone: Antigen specificity is unknown.

The CDR3 runs to 15 residues. V was clipped by 4 bases and J by 0 bases; unmatched bases: 2. CDR1 is LNHDA, CDR2 SQIVND, per germline (reference sequence). The material was peripheral blood, obtained 28 days after the second AZD1222 dose. The chain links TRBV19 to TRBJ2-5; 10 bases are a match to TRBD1. This TCR derives from an adult who received the AZD1222 COVID-19 vaccine. This chain's CDR3 is CASSRGTGDQETQYF. The CDR3, as DNA: TGTGCCAGTAGTAGGGGGACAGGGGACCAAGAGACCCAGTACTTC.